Detailed here is one T cell receptor (beta chain). The antigen is unknown. The sample belongs to a study of TIL therapy for anti-PD-1-resistant metastatic lung cancer. Overall study context: Tumors carried a median approximately 1.6 non-synonymous mutations per megabase.

Sequencing used immunoSEQ v3. Sequencing depth was around 2 million read pairs for survey level, roughly 4.5-6.5 million for deep. TCRdb's copy holds only in-frame clones and misses some; the assay was immunoSEQ multiplex PCR. The repertoire holds 16,000 or so clones, roughly 72% seen once, with around 35% in the top ten. General study results and limits: Patients were highly selected, enriched for treatment-naive, never-smoker and oncogene-addicted cases.

Trimming cost V 2 bases and J 6 bases; bases outside gene matches: 15. Germline V CDR1 and CDR2: LGHNT, FRNRAP. The CDR3 is 20 amino acids. Time point meaning: pre-treatment sample, taken before nivolumab and TIL therapy. Enrollment ran from October 2017 to early 2020. The receptor comes from a person aged 25-80 years with non-small cell lung cancer. This material consisted of blood, taken at baseline. The gene calls are TRBV12-5 and TRBJ2-1, with 14 bases aligning to TRBD2. The CDR3 bases are TGTGCTAGTGGTTTGCCCCGACTAGCGGGGGGGCCTTTCCCCCTCAATGAGCAGTTCTTC. Translated: CASGLPRLAGGPFPLNEQFF.